This T cell receptor (beta chain) was recovered during a study of CD8 T cells in Susac syndrome. CDR3 length equals 13 residues. The germline V gene has CDR1 SGHVS and CDR2 FNYEAQ. With 2 bases removed from V and 4 bases from J, the gap between germline ends came to 7 bases. RNA in amounts of about 0.45 to 1 ug was reverse transcribed with random hexamers. TCRdb recomputed calls from the immunoSEQ multiplex PCR reads with MiXCR, one row per CDR3 protein. The sample records about 290,000 distinct CDR3 sequences, approximately 90% being singletons. The TCR originated in a human donor with multiple sclerosis. Sequencing was performed on CD8+ T cells from PBMCs. This rearrangement joins TRBV7-6 to TRBJ2-3; possible D gene TRBD1, 5 bases. This chain's CDR3 is CASSLRGSDTQYF. In DNA form, the CDR3 reads TGTGCCAGCAGCTTAAGGGGATCAGATACGCAGTATTTT. Full variable domain (missing parts from reference TRBV7-6 and TRBJ2-3): GAGVSQSPRYKVTKRGQDVALRCDPISGHVSLYWYRQALGQGPEFLTYFNYEAQQDKSGLPNDRFSAERPEGSISTLTIQRTEQRDSAMYRCASSLRGSDTQYFGPGTRLTVL.